A selection of T cell receptor beta chains follows, all from one sample in a study of CD8 T cells in ankylosing spondylitis. TCRdb re-derived calls from the 5' RACE reads in MiXCR, one entry per CDR3 protein. Counted here are around 25,000 distinct CDR3 sequences, roughly 2.4% occurring once; the ten biggest clones make up approximately 7.5%. The sequenced material came from blood, either unsorted or a sorted T cell fraction (not recorded which). All receptors come from a female donor with ankylosing spondylitis or in good health (not recorded which). The CDR3 runs from the conserved cysteine through the conserved F or W. A D gene is named only where the DNA matches it firmly. Expanded clones get a size class; other rows say once, few or many, or leave the size out.

many TRBJ2-7 TRBV9 - TGTGCCAGCAGCGTAGGGCCTATGAATAACGAGCAGTACTTC CASSVGPMNNEQYF
many TRBJ2-3 TRBV9 - TGTGCCAGCAGCGTACTTTTCTCCACAGATACGCAGTATTTT CASSVLFSTDTQYF
many TRBJ2-2 TRBV9 - TGTGCCAGCAGCGTTCTCGAGGGCACCGGGGAGCTGTTTTTT CASSVLEGTGELFF
many TRBJ1-4 TRBV9 - TGTGCCAGTAATTCAGCGGGTACAACTAATGAAAAACTGTTTTTT CASNSAGTTNEKLFF
many TRBJ2-3 TRBV9 TRBD2 TGTGCCAGCAGCGTAGTGGCTAGCGGGGCTAGCACAGATACGCAGTATTTT CASSVVASGASTDTQYF
many TRBJ2-3 TRBV9 - TGTGCCAGCAGCGCCCTAGAGAGAACCACAGATACGCAGTATTTT CASSALERTTDTQYF
many TRBJ1-4 TRBV9 - TGTGCCAGCAGCGTAGTTGATGGGCGGCAAAATGAAAAACTGTTTTTT CASSVVDGRQNEKLFF
many TRBJ2-7 TRBV9 TRBD1 TGTGCCAGCAGCGTAGAGGCAGGGGGAAACGAGCAGTACTTC CASSVEAGGNEQYF
- TRBJ2-1 TRBV9 TRBD2 TGTGCCAGCAGCGTTAGCGGGACGAGATACAATGAGCAGTTCTTC CASSVSGTRYNEQFF
many TRBJ2-7 TRBV9 TRBD1 TGTGCCAGCAGCGTAGGGCAAACAAGACAGGGCACTTACGAGCAGTACTTC CASSVGQTRQGTYEQYF
many TRBJ1-6 TRBV7-2 - TGTGCCATAAATTCACCCCTCCACTTT CAINSPLHF
many TRBJ2-7 TRBV9 TRBD2 TGTGCCAGCAGCTCCAGGGCTAGCGGGGTCTCCTACGAGCAGTACTTC CASSSRASGVSYEQYF
many TRBJ1-1 TRBV9 - TGTGCCAGCAGCGTCTTAGCGGAGAACACTGAAGCTTTCTTT CASSVLAENTEAFF
many TRBJ1-1 TRBV9 - TGTGCCAGCAGCGTACGGCTGAACACTGAAGCTTTCTTT CASSVRLNTEAFF
many TRBJ2-1 TRBV9 TRBD2 TGTGCCAGCAGCATTAGCGGGGCCTCCTACAATGAGCAGTTCTTC CASSISGASYNEQFF
many TRBJ2-5 TRBV9 - TGTGCCAGCGGTCGAGGGCTCCAAGAGACCCAGTACTTC CASGRGLQETQYF
- TRBJ1-1 TRBV9 - TGTGCCAGCAGCTTGGGACATTTGAACACTGAAGCTTTCTTT CASSLGHLNTEAFF
many TRBJ2-3 TRBV9 TRBD1 TGTGCCAGCAGCCCAGATTGGACAGGGAGGGATACGCAGTATTTT CASSPDWTGRDTQYF
many TRBJ1-2 TRBV9 - TGTGCCAGCAGCGTAGACCTCCAGAACTATGGCTACACCTTC CASSVDLQNYGYTF
many TRBJ2-7 TRBV21-1 - TGTGCCAGCAATCCACAGGATGCCGGCGTCGCGGGAGGGCCAAGAGAGCAGTACTTC CASNPQDAGVAGGPREQYF
many TRBJ2-7 TRBV9 TRBD2 TGTGCCAGCAGCCCGCAGACTAGCGGGGCCGAGCAGTACTTC CASSPQTSGAEQYF
many TRBJ1-2 TRBV9 - TGTGCCAGCAGCGTGTTTGAGCGGGGTGGCTACACCTTC CASSVFERGGYTF
many TRBJ2-1 TRBV9 TRBD2 TGTGCCAGCAGCCCCCAGACTAGCGGGGTCGGCAATGAGCAGTTCTTC CASSPQTSGVGNEQFF
medium-sized TRBJ2-7 TRBV9 TRBD1 TGTGCCAGCAGCGCGACAGGGTTCCAGCAGTACTTC CASSATGFQQYF
many TRBJ2-3 TRBV9 - TGTGCCAGCAGCGTATTGTTTGCAGATACGCAGTATTTT CASSVLFADTQYF
many TRBJ1-1 TRBV9 TRBD1 TGTGCCAGCAGCTCGGAACAGGGGGGGACTGAAGCTTTCTTT CASSSEQGGTEAFF
many TRBJ2-3 TRBV9 - TGTGCCAGCAGCGATCTAGTTGATACGCAGTATTTT CASSDLVDTQYF
many TRBJ2-3 TRBV9 - TGTGCCAGCAGCGTAGCCGCGACAGTTGATCTCACAGATACGCAGTATTTT CASSVAATVDLTDTQYF